A single sample gave rise to the 30 T cell receptor beta chains below, sequenced in a study of blood T cells in healthy people across ages. For the second PCR, which ran for roughly 7 to 11 cycles, a sample-barcoded 5' primer and a J-beta primer mix were used. MiXCR, run by TCRdb on the 5' RACE reads, gives a single entry per CDR3 protein. This table holds under 2 million distinct CDR3 sequences, 34% found once. Sequenced: blood. These receptors all come from a woman aged 25-40 years in good health.

This chain links TRBV5-1 with TRBJ2-1, with 13 bases that match TRBD2. V shed 1 base and J 5 bases; nucleotides not matched to a gene: 0. Per germline, CDR1 SGHRS and CDR2 YFSETQ. This CDR3 is built from 15 residues. This CDR3 reads CASSLTSGRDNEQFF. The CDR3 DNA reads as TGCGCCAGCAGCTTGACTAGCGGGAGGGACAATGAGCAGTTCTTC.

The J gene is TRBJ2-5, the V gene TRBV4-1, with 9 bases identical to TRBD2. Trimming took 4 bases from V and 1 from J; bases not matched to a gene: 4. The length of the CDR3 is 15 residues. Germline V gene sequence: CDR1 MGHRA, CDR2 YSYEKL. CDR3 protein: CASSRGAGGQETQYF. The CDR3, as DNA: TGCGCCAGCAGCCGGGGAGCGGGAGGCCAAGAGACCCAGTACTTC.

The rearrangement uses TRBV9 and TRBJ1-2; D is unresolved. The germline CDR1 and CDR2 sequences are SGDLS and YYNGEE. The CDR3 contains 15 residues. The V and J ends lost 0 bases and 8 bases respectively, with 17 bases between them. The CDR3 region is CASSVAPSDAWGYTF. CDR3 nucleotides: TGTGCCAGCAGCGTAGCCCCTTCGGACGCCTGGGGCTACACCTTC. Full variable domain (outside the CDR3, taken from reference TRBV9 and TRBJ1-2): DSGVTQTPKHLITATGQRVTLRCSPRSGDLSVYWYQQSLDQGLQFLIQYYNGEERAKGNILERFSAQQFPDLHSELNLSSLELGDSALYFCASSVAPSDAWGYTFGSGTRLTVV.

As concerns this clonotype: At one boundary the junction diverges from the germline segment, which might be a read error. The chain employs TRBV11-2 and TRBJ2-3; 12 bases are a match to TRBD2. The V gene's germline CDR1 is SGHAT and CDR2 FQNNGV. CDR3 length: 16 amino acids. The CDR3 sequence is CAGSSTSGRFTDTQYF. CDR3 DNA sequence: TGTGCCGGCAGCTCGACTAGCGGGAGATTCACAGATACGCAGTATTTT.

The V gene is TRBV10-3, the J gene TRBJ1-5; no clear D gene. Germline assignment: CDR1 ENHRY and CDR2 SYGVKD. Trimming pared 2 bases from V and 3 bases from J, leaving 14 bases between. The CDR3 consists of 16 residues. CDR3 in amino acids: CAISEMEQFNNQPQHF. The CDR3 DNA is TGTGCCATCAGTGAGATGGAGCAATTTAACAATCAGCCCCAGCATTTT.

Regarding this clonotype: At one end, the junction sequence differs from germline, possibly due to a read error. The gene calls are TRBV29-1 and TRBJ2-1; D is unresolved. The CDR3 loop spans 13 amino acids. Germline CDR1 reads SQVTM; CDR2 reads ANQGSEA. CDR3 sequence reads: CSVEDLADNVQFF. CDR3 nucleotides: TGCAGCGTTGAAGATCTGGCGGATAATGTGCAGTTCTTC.

Points on this clonotype: This may be a read error, as it is one base from a much larger clone. This chain connects TRBV20-1 to TRBJ2-7, with 10 bases lining up with TRBD2. Germline assignment: CDR1 DFQATT and CDR2 SNEGSKA (reference sequence). Trimming cost V 6 bases and J 7 bases; bases outside gene matches: 15. The CDR3 is 15 amino acids. CDR3 residues: CSAREGLAVYNEQYF. As DNA, the CDR3 is TGCAGTGCCCGTGAAGGACTAGCGGTATACAATGAGCAGTACTTC.

V gene TRBV5-1 combines with J gene TRBJ2-1, with TRBD2 matching over 8 bases. V trimming: 4 bases; J trimming: 13 bases; junction bases outside the gene matches: 7. The CDR3 runs 12 residues. The germline gives CDR1 SGHRS, CDR2 YFSETQ. The CDR3 reads CASSNTGTSQFF. The CDR3 DNA reads as TGCGCCAGCAGCAATACCGGGACTAGTCAGTTCTTC.

The chain is built from TRBV27 and TRBJ1-1, with TRBD1 matching 7 bases. After removal of 1 base from V and 0 bases from J, the junction contained 8 bases not matched to a gene. CDR1 is MNHEY and CDR2 is SMNVEV in the germline V gene (reference sequence). This CDR3 spans 17 amino acids. CDR3 in amino acids: CASSLLAPGGMNTEAFF. CDR3 nucleotides: TGTGCCAGCAGTTTATTAGCCCCAGGGGGGATGAACACTGAAGCTTTCTTT.

The chain recombines TRBV30 with TRBJ2-7, with a possible D match to TRBD1 (5 bases). There are 13 residues in the CDR3. V was pared by 0 bases and J by 3 bases, with 9 bases between. Germline values: CDR1 GTSNPN, CDR2 SVGIG (reference sequence). The CDR3 DNA follows: TGTGCCTGGAGTGTAGCCAGGGACTACGAGCAGTACTTC. Protein: CAWSVARDYEQYF.

This sequence joins TRBV9 and TRBJ1-5; 12 nucleotides match TRBD1. V was clipped by 3 bases and J by 7 bases; unmatched bases: 5. This CDR3 is built from 15 residues. The germline V gene has CDR1 SGDLS and CDR2 YYNGEE. CDR3 sequence (DNA): TGTGCCAGCAGCGCTACCGGGACAGGGGGCCAGCCCCAGCATTTT. Amino acids: CASSATGTGGQPQHF.

This clonotype was observed many times. J is TRBJ2-1 and V is TRBV29-1, with unresolved D. The germline CDR1 and CDR2 sequences are SQVTM and ANQGSEA. V was shortened by 5 bases and J by 4 bases, with 9 bases between the two germline ends. This CDR3 is 12 amino acids long. CDR3 residues: CSVSGTYNEQFF. CDR3 DNA sequence: TGCAGCGTTTCCGGCACGTACAATGAGCAGTTCTTC.

This clonotype was observed a few times. The rearrangement joins TRBV7-9 to TRBJ2-7; 14 bases match TRBD2. This CDR3 comprises 16 residues. J was trimmed by 5 bases and V by 5 bases; bases with no gene match: 8. Germline lookup yields CDR1 SEHNR and CDR2 FQNEAQ (reference sequence). The CDR3 loop is CASSVGLAGGSDEQYF. CDR3 in DNA: TGTGCCAGCAGCGTAGGACTAGCGGGAGGTAGCGACGAGCAGTACTTC.

In this sample, this clonotype turned up a few times. The chain has TRBV2 and TRBJ2-1; D ambiguous. This CDR3 spans 14 amino acids. Trimming cost V 6 bases and J 0 bases, with 9 bases left between them. The germline V gene has CDR1 SNHLY and CDR2 FYNNEI. The CDR3 here is CASRQISSYNEQFF. The CDR3 nucleotides read TGTGCCAGCAGACAAATTAGCTCCTACAATGAGCAGTTCTTC.

V usage is TRBV29-1 and J usage is TRBJ2-1; tentatively, D is TRBD1 or TRBD2 (5 bases each). V lost 0 bases and J 9 bases, leaving 18 bases between the germline ends. The CDR3 loop spans 15 amino acids. In germline, CDR1 is SQVTM, CDR2 ANQGSEA. CDR3 in DNA: TGCAGCGTTGAAGACCGGGACCGCGGGTACGGTGAGCAGTTCTTC. Translation gives CSVEDRDRGYGEQFF.

This clonotype occurred a few times. V is TRBV29-1 and J is TRBJ1-2; no firm D call. The V gene lost 1 base and the J gene lost 4 bases, with 7 bases spanning the gap. Germline V lookup: CDR1 SQVTM, CDR2 ANQGSEA. This CDR3 comprises 12 residues. This chain's CDR3 is CSVEANRYGYTF. Written as DNA, the CDR3 is TGCAGCGTTGAAGCGAACCGCTATGGCTACACCTTC.

This clonotype has more than one count but fewer than ten. V is TRBV27 and J is TRBJ1-1; 7 bases map to TRBD1. The CDR3 totals 15 residues. Germline V gene sequence: CDR1 MNHEY, CDR2 SMNVEV (reference sequence). V dropped 3 bases and J dropped 0; count of bases not matched to a gene: 4. The CDR3 bases are TGTGCCAGCAGTTTGACGGGACAGTTGAACACTGAAGCTTTCTTT. Translating gives CASSLTGQLNTEAFF.

This clonotype was detected many times. CDR3 nucleotide sequence: TGTGCCAGCAGCGAACGTAGCGGGAGGGCGCTTCTAGAGAACACAGATACGCAGTATTTT. Its protein product is CASSERSGRALLENTDTQYF. This rearrangement joins TRBV7-9 to TRBJ2-3, with 11 bases aligning to TRBD2. J lost 2 bases, V lost 5 bases, and 18 bases had no gene match. CDR1 is SEHNR, CDR2 FQNEAQ, per germline (reference sequence). CDR3 length: 20 residues. The whole variable domain, filled in from reference TRBV7-9 and TRBJ2-3, reads DTGVSQNPRHKITKRGQNVTFRCDPISEHNRLYWYRQTLGQGPEFLTYFQNEAQLEKSRLLSDRFSAERPKGSFSTLEIQRTEQGDSAMYLCASSERSGRALLENTDTQYFGPGTRLTVL.

There are many counts of this clonotype. The chain uses TRBV5-6 and TRBJ2-1; 11 bases are a match to TRBD2. The V gene end was trimmed by 2 bases and the J gene end by 7 bases; junction bases not matched to a gene: 5. Germline CDR1 SGHDT, CDR2 YYEEEE. The CDR3 is 15 amino acids. This CDR3 reads CASSFLAGGWNEQFF. CDR3 in DNA: TGTGCCAGCAGCTTCCTAGCGGGAGGATGGAATGAGCAGTTCTTC.

This clonotype has just a few counts. The rearrangement uses TRBV20-1 and TRBJ2-3; D is perhaps TRBD1 or TRBD2 (6 bases each). Trimming left V 2 bases short and J 2 bases short, with 17 bases between. This CDR3 contains 16 residues. Per the germline V gene, CDR1 is DFQATT and CDR2 is SNEGSKA (reference sequence). CDR3 bases: TGCAGTGCTAGACCCGTACCGGGGGCACCCACAGATACGCAGTATTTT. This translates into CSARPVPGAPTDTQYF.

The rearrangement uses TRBV20-1 and TRBJ1-2, with D possibly matching TRBD1 (5 bases). The length of the CDR3 is 12 residues. Germline values: CDR1 DFQATT, CDR2 SNEGSKA (reference sequence). Trimming shortened V by 1 base and J by 7 bases, and 10 bases separated the two germline ends. The chain's CDR3 is CSARGDGVGYTF. CDR3 sequence (DNA): TGCAGTGCTAGAGGGGACGGGGTTGGCTACACCTTC.

V is TRBV11-2 and J is TRBJ2-1, with TRBD1 matching over 8 bases. CDR3 length: 16 residues. Unmatched junction bases numbered 9, after V lost 0 bases and J lost 8 bases. CDR1 SGHAT and CDR2 FQNNGV come from the germline V gene. The CDR3 region has the DNA TGTGCCAGCAGCTTAGATCGACAGGGGAGTATTGATGAGCAGTTCTTC. Protein: CASSLDRQGSIDEQFF.

The V call is TRBV27, the J call TRBJ1-5; D might be TRBD1 (5 bases). The CDR3 sequence is 14 residues long. Trimming left V 3 bases short and J 6 bases short, with 12 bases between. CDR1 is MNHEY and CDR2 is SMNVEV in the germline V gene (reference sequence). The CDR3 DNA sequence: TGTGCCAGCAGTTTGAGTGGAGGGACTCAGCCCCAGCATTTT. Translating gives CASSLSGGTQPQHF.

The chain links TRBV27 to TRBJ2-3; 9 positions agree with TRBD2. The V gene's germline CDR1 is MNHEY and CDR2 SMNVEV (reference sequence). Germline trimming cut 7 bases from V and 8 bases from J; bases unmatched to any gene: 13. This CDR3 has 15 amino acids. CDR3 nucleotide sequence: TGTGCCAGCATCACTAGGCGGGAGGGGTCGGGTACGCAGTATTTT. Amino acid sequence: CASITRREGSGTQYF.

There are a few counts of this clonotype. V gene TRBV25-1 combines with J gene TRBJ2-3; maybe TRBD2 (5 bases). The ends were cut back, 3 bases at V and 1 base at J, with 14 bases in the middle. Germline CDR1 MGHDK, CDR2 SYGVNS. The CDR3 loop spans 16 amino acids. CDR3 sequence: CASSDGIVLGTDTQYF. The CDR3 DNA is TGTGCCAGCAGTGACGGGATCGTATTGGGCACAGATACGCAGTATTTT.

V and J are TRBV9 and TRBJ2-1; D is uncertain. The CDR3 totals 18 residues. Per the germline V gene, CDR1 is SGDLS and CDR2 is YYNGEE. Trimming stripped 0 bases from V and 0 bases from J, with 16 bases between. CDR3 coding DNA: TGTGCCAGCAGCGTAGGAGTCTCCCAAAACCCCTCCTACAATGAGCAGTTCTTC. This codes for CASSVGVSQNPSYNEQFF.

Ten or more counts support this clonotype. This chain links TRBV20-1 with TRBJ2-7, with D uncertain. The CDR3 is 13 amino acids. The germline gives CDR1 DFQATT, CDR2 SNEGSKA (reference sequence). With 6 bases removed from V and 3 bases from J, the gap between germline ends came to 15 bases. The CDR3 DNA follows: TGCAGTGCCAGTCCTGGGCAGAACTACGAGCAGTACTTC. This translates into CSASPGQNYEQYF.

The rearrangement uses TRBV10-3 and TRBJ1-1, with a tentative D call TRBD1 (6 bases). Germline V gene sequence: CDR1 ENHRY, CDR2 SYGVKD. The CDR3 extends over 15 amino acids. Trimming shortened V by 0 bases and J by 4 bases, and 12 bases separated the two germline ends. The CDR3 is CAISESRGRTTEAFF. The DNA of the CDR3 is TGTGCCATCAGTGAGTCGCGGGGGCGAACCACTGAAGCTTTCTTT.

The CDR3 spells CASSLTGPPEAFF. DNA for the CDR3: TGTGCCAGCAGCTTGACAGGACCTCCTGAAGCTTTCTTT. The chain joins TRBV27 to TRBJ1-1; perhaps TRBD1 as D (6 bases). Trimming left V 6 bases short and J 6 bases short, with 14 bases between. The CDR3 spans 13 residues. The V gene's germline CDR1 is MNHEY and CDR2 SMNVEV (reference sequence).

Only a few counts were recorded for this clonotype. V usage is TRBV13 and J usage is TRBJ2-7; 9 bases agree with TRBD1. The V segment lost 5 bases and the J segment 2 bases; nucleotides outside the gene matches: 7. From germline, CDR1 is PRHDT and CDR2 FYEKMQ (reference sequence). The CDR3 contains 15 residues. This chain's CDR3 is CASSPPDRGTYEQYF. Here the CDR3 DNA reads TGTGCCAGCAGCCCTCCTGACAGGGGGACCTACGAGCAGTACTTC. The whole variable domain, remainder taken from reference TRBV13 and TRBJ2-7, is AAGVIQSPRHLIKEKRETATLKCYPIPRHDTVYWYQQGPGQDPQFLISFYEKMQSDKGSIPDRFSAQQFSDYHSELNMSSLELGDSALYFCASSPPDRGTYEQYFGPGTRLTVT.